This entry describes one T cell receptor beta chain. Germline trimming cut 0 bases from V and 2 bases from J; bases unmatched to any gene: 14. The germline gives CDR1 LGHDT, CDR2 YNNKEL (reference sequence). There are 21 residues in the CDR3. The data were taken from a study of blood T cell repertoires in COVID-19. Study as a whole: Researchers got acute and convalescent COVID-19 samples from the United States, Italy and Spain.

Generated by immunoSEQ multiplex PCR, the TCRdb table keeps only in-frame clones and is missing some. This sample has 45,000 to 65,000 clones, with more than 90% found just once. The sequenced sample was peripheral blood. The chain employs TRBV3-1 (or the pseudogene TRBV3-2) and TRBJ1-5; 12 bases are a match to TRBD1. The source of this sequence is a middle-aged man with acute or convalescent COVID-19. CDR3 DNA: TGTGCCAGCAGCCAAGATGTCGGGGGGACAGGGGGCCGACGGGGCAATCAGCCCCAGCATTTT. Amino acids: CASSQDVGGTGGRRGNQPQHF.